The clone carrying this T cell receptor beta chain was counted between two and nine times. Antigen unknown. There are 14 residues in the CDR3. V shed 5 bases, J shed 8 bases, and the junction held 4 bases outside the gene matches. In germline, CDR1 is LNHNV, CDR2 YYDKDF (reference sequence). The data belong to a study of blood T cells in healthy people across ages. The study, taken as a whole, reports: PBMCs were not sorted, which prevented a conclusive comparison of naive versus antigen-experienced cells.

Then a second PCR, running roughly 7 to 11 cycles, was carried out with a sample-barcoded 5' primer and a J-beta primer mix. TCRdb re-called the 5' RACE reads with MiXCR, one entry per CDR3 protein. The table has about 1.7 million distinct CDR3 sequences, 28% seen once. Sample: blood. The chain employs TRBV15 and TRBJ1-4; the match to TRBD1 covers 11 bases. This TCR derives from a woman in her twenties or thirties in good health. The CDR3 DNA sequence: TGTGCCACCAGCGGGACAGGGGGAGGAGAAAAACTGTTTTTT. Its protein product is CATSGTGGGEKLFF.